These 23 T cell receptor beta chains came from one sample sequenced in a study of CD8+CD57+ T cells in acquired aplastic anemia (dated by TCRdb to the late 2010s). Patients chosen for sequencing had shown expansion of CD8+CD57+ cells by flow cytometry. Reads for this sample came from an Illumina HiSeq 2000. Profiling of TCR beta VDJ combinations and CDR3 sequences used genomic DNA as the template. TCRdb cleaned the public reads at Q25 with fastp, built clones with MiXCR and kept in-frame beta chains. Entries are consolidated by CDR3 protein sequence, retaining the most common genes and DNA. In this sample the table shows a few hundred thousand distinct CDR3 sequences, 82% of which occur a single time. The ten largest clones add up to 42% of the sample. Sequencing used sorted CD4+, CD8+, or CD8+CD57+ T cells (not recorded which) from PBMCs. These receptors were taken from a human donor with aplastic anemia.

The chain is built from TRBV7-4 and TRBJ1-1; D call uncertain. The length of the CDR3 is 15 residues. In germline, CDR1 is SGHVT, CDR2 SQSDAQ. Deletions cut 6 bases from V and 5 bases from J, with 19 bases between. CDR3 residues: CASSFLAGADTEAFF. The CDR3 DNA is TGTGCCAGCAGTTTCCTAGCCGGCGCGGATACTGAAGCTTTCTTT.

The V gene is TRBV2, the J gene TRBJ1-2; D uncertain. The germline CDR1 and CDR2 sequences are SNHLY and FYNNEI. The CDR3 covers 15 residues. V shed 6 bases and J shed 2 bases, with 16 bases lying between them. The CDR3 spells CASRYGGGSNYGYTF. The CDR3 nucleotides read TGTGCCAGCAGGTACGGTGGAGGGTCAAACTATGGCTACACCTTC.

Comment on this clonotype: A read error may produce the germline difference seen at one junction end. V and J are TRBV5-1 and TRBJ1-5; D call uncertain. Germline CDR1 and CDR2: SGHRS and YFSETQ. The CDR3 spans 15 residues. The CDR3 DNA sequence: TGTGCCAGCAGTTCCAGACATTCCGGCAATCAGCCCCAGCATTTT. Protein product: CASSSRHSGNQPQHF.

The chain couples TRBV7-6 to TRBJ2-7; 7 bases map to TRBD2. The CDR3 has 15 amino acids. Germline values: CDR1 SGHVS, CDR2 FNYEAQ. V lost 5 bases and J lost 6; bases outside the gene matches: 13. DNA of the CDR3: TGTGCCAGCAGCCCCGGGATAGCGGGCCCTACCGAGCAGTACGTC. The encoded protein is CASSPGIAGPTEQYV.

V and J are TRBV19 and TRBJ1-5; D is undetermined. Trimming took 4 bases from V and 5 from J, leaving 6 bases between them. The CDR3 has 12 amino acids. Germline CDR1 reads LNHDA; CDR2 reads SQIVND (reference sequence). CDR3 protein: CASSTADQPQHF. The CDR3 DNA is TGTGCCAGTAGTACAGCCGATCAGCCCCAGCATTTT.

V gene TRBV7-9 combines with J gene TRBJ2-5; TRBD1 aligns across 9 bases. CDR3 length: 15 amino acids. With 4 bases clipped from V and 7 bases from J, the junction kept 10 bases outside the gene matches. CDR1 is SEHNR and CDR2 is FQNEAQ in the germline V gene (reference sequence). The CDR3 coding sequence is TGTGCCAGCAGCTATGGACAGGGGTGTCAGGGGACCCAGTACTTC. It encodes CASSYGQGCQGTQYF.

On this clonotype itself: The missing conserved phenylalanine or tryptophan at the end of this CDR3 makes a read error likely. The DNA is omitted, as the CDR3 cannot be located on it reliably, and the CDR3 follows TCRdb's listing. The chain uses TRBV7-9 and TRBJ2-7; the table's D gene call, TRBD1, was not cross checked with the DNA. 13 amino acids form the CDR3, both terminal residues included. The V gene's germline CDR1 is SEHNR and CDR2 FQNEAQ (reference sequence). The CDR3 region is CASSPLGDDERYD.

As regards this clonotype: Lacking the conserved final phenylalanine or tryptophan, this CDR3 likely reflects a read error. The DNA is left out, because the CDR3 cannot be placed on it with certainty; the CDR3 is given as TCRdb lists it. The chain employs TRBV9 and TRBJ2-1; the table's D call, TRBD1, has no DNA check behind it. CDR1 is SGDLS, CDR2 YYNGEE, per germline. The CDR3 is 14 residues long, counting both termini. The CDR3 loop is CASTVGGANEELFL.

The chain couples TRBV5-1 to TRBJ2-7; unclear D gene. This CDR3 has 15 amino acids. V gave up 0 bases and J gave up 3 bases, with 13 bases separating them. CDR1 SGHRS and CDR2 YFSETQ come from the germline V gene. CDR3 sequence: CASSLGVSGSYEQYF. The CDR3 DNA is TGCGCCAGCAGCTTGGGTGTGTCAGGAAGCTACGAGCAGTACTTC. The full variable domain, rest sourced from reference TRBV5-1 and TRBJ2-7, is KAGVTQTPRYLIKTRGQQVTLSCSPISGHRSVSWYQQTPGQGLQFLFEYFSETQRNKGNFPGRFSGRQFSNSRSEMNVSTLELGDSALYLCASSLGVSGSYEQYFGPGTRLTVT.

For this clonotype: At one end, the junction sequence differs from germline, possibly due to a read error. This chain links TRBV7-8 with TRBJ2-5; D gene ambiguous. Germline assignment: CDR1 SGHVS and CDR2 FQNEAQ. The CDR3 extends over 14 amino acids. CDR3 region: CASSIASQPDTQYF. As DNA, the CDR3 is TGCGCCAGCAGCATAGCTAGTCAGCCCGATACCCAGTATTTC.

To note about this clonotype: Its ends do not fully match the called genes, so a read error is possible. The chain recombines TRBV9 with TRBJ2-7; TRBD1 agrees at 7 bases. This CDR3 is 15 amino acids long. Germline loops: CDR1 SGDLS, CDR2 YYNGEE. The CDR3 coding sequence is TGCGCCAGCAGCTTGGCTCGGACAGGAACCTACGAGCAGTACTTC. This codes for CASSLARTGTYEQYF.

V gene TRBV29-1 combines with J gene TRBJ2-7; 7 nucleotides agree with TRBD1. The V gene's germline CDR1 is SQVTM and CDR2 ANQGSEA. Trimming removed 7 bases from V and 5 bases from J; junction bases left unmatched: 11. The CDR3 consists of 13 residues. DNA of the CDR3: TGCAGCGCCGACCGACAGGGTACGGACGAGCAGTACTTC. It codes for CSADRQGTDEQYF.

The sample holds a few counts of this clonotype. It is unclear where the CDR3 begins or ends on the DNA, so no DNA is shown, and the CDR3 is as TCRdb lists it. V and J are TRBV9 and TRBJ2-3; the table's D call of TRBD2 was not tested on the DNA. Germline values: CDR1 SGDLS, CDR2 YYNGEE. The CDR3 comprises 14 residues, both ends counted. The CDR3 is CASGLAGSIQYFDF.

Turning to this clonotype: This is likely a read error, given that the CDR3 carries no conserved phenylalanine or tryptophan at its end. The DNA is omitted, as the CDR3 cannot be located on it reliably, and the CDR3 follows TCRdb's listing. The chain has TRBV7-2 and TRBJ2-3. The V gene's germline CDR1 is SGHTA and CDR2 FQGNSA. With termini counted, the CDR3 has 13 amino acids. Here the CDR3 reads CASSPVLLMSAAY.

The chain uses TRBV7-8 and TRBJ2-7; TRBD1 aligns across 8 bases. Unmatched junction bases numbered 6, after V lost 9 bases and J lost 5 bases. This CDR3 comprises 12 residues. The germline V gene encodes CDR1 SGHVS and CDR2 FQNEAQ. The CDR3 spells CASRQGLNEQYF. The CDR3 DNA sequence: TGTGCCAGTCGACAGGGGCTAAACGAGCAGTACTTC.

The chain has TRBV6-5 and TRBJ1-6; 7 bases map to TRBD1. Unmatched junction bases numbered 12, after V lost 7 bases and J lost 3 bases. Germline lookup yields CDR1 MNHEY and CDR2 SVGAGI. CDR3 length equals 17 residues. The CDR3 is CASKFTGEDGYNSPLHF. For the CDR3, the DNA is TGTGCCAGCAAGTTCACAGGGGAGGACGGCTATAATTCACCCCTCCACTTT.

The chain couples TRBV24-1 to TRBJ1-4; 7 nucleotides align to TRBD1. The V gene's germline CDR1 is KGHDR and CDR2 SFDVKD. The CDR3 is 15 residues long. V was clipped by 3 bases and J by 8 bases; unmatched bases: 8. CDR3 loop: CATSDPGQPQEKLFF. The DNA of the CDR3 is TGTGCCACCAGTGATCCGGGACAGCCTCAGGAAAAACTGTTTTTT.

In DNA form, the CDR3 reads TGTGCCAGCAGTGAAGCCTATAGCAATGGGACCGAGCATTTT. Translated, it gives CASSEAYSNGTEHF. The chain uses TRBV7-9 and TRBJ1-5, with D maybe TRBD1 (5 bases). This CDR3 contains 14 residues. The germline V and J ends were trimmed by 6 bases and 14 bases, with 23 bases remaining between them. The V gene's germline CDR1 is SEHNR and CDR2 FQNEAQ (reference sequence).

The gene calls are TRBV7-6 and TRBJ1-1, with TRBD1 matching 7 bases. Germline trimming cut 4 bases from V and 12 bases from J; bases unmatched to any gene: 17. Germline values: CDR1 SGHVS, CDR2 FNYEAQ. This CDR3 comprises 15 residues. The CDR3 protein is CASSSHDRANADTFF. DNA of the CDR3: TGTGCCAGCAGCTCACACGACAGGGCGAACGCTGACACTTTCTTT.

V and J are TRBV7-9 and TRBJ2-3; 7 bases fit TRBD1. The length of the CDR3 is 17 residues. Germline CDR1 SEHNR, CDR2 FQNEAQ (reference sequence). J was trimmed by 7 bases and V by 0 bases; bases with no gene match: 13. This chain's CDR3 is CASSLAHGTEDTHTQYF. CDR3 coding DNA: TGTGCCAGCAGCTTAGCCCACGGGACAGAAGACACCCATACGCAGTATTTT. Variable domain in full (rest from reference TRBV7-9 and TRBJ2-3): DTGVSQNPRHKITKRGQNVTFRCDPISEHNRLYWYRQTLGQGPEFLTYFQNEAQLEKSRLLSDRFSAERPKGSFSTLEIQRTEQGDSAMYLCASSLAHGTEDTHTQYFGPGTRLTVL.

About this clonotype itself: One end of the junction does not line up with germline, which may come from a read error. The rearrangement links TRBV9 to TRBJ2-7, with TRBD1 matching over 8 bases. From germline, CDR1 is SGDLS and CDR2 YYNGEE. CDR3 length: 15 residues. CDR3 bases: TGTGCCACCAGCAGGGCTGCCGGACAGGGAGGAAAGCAGTACTTC. Translating gives CATSRAAGQGGKQYF. Variable domain in full (rest from reference TRBV9 and TRBJ2-7): DSGVTQTPKHLITATGQRVTLRCSPRSGDLSVYWYQQSLDQGLQFLIQYYNGEERAKGNILERFSAQQFPDLHSELNLSSLELGDSALYFCATSRAAGQGGKQYFGPGTRLTVT.

About this clonotype: The final CDR3 position lacks the conserved phenylalanine or tryptophan, pointing to a likely read error. The DNA is omitted, as the CDR3 cannot be located on it reliably, and the CDR3 follows TCRdb's listing. The chain joins TRBV7-8 to TRBJ1-2; the table names TRBD1, a call not compared with the DNA. The CDR3 comprises 13 residues, both ends counted. Germline-derived CDR1 and CDR2 are SGHVS and FQNEAQ. This CDR3 is CASSFGPDGTATS.

This sequence joins TRBV5-1 and TRBJ1-2, with a possible D match to TRBD1 (5 bases). V gave up 0 bases and J gave up 7 bases, with 10 bases separating them. The CDR3 sequence is 13 residues long. Per the germline V gene, CDR1 is SGHRS and CDR2 is YFSETQ. The DNA for the CDR3 is TGCGCCAGCAGCTTGGTGACAGTAGGTGGCTACACCTTC. Translation gives CASSLVTVGGYTF.